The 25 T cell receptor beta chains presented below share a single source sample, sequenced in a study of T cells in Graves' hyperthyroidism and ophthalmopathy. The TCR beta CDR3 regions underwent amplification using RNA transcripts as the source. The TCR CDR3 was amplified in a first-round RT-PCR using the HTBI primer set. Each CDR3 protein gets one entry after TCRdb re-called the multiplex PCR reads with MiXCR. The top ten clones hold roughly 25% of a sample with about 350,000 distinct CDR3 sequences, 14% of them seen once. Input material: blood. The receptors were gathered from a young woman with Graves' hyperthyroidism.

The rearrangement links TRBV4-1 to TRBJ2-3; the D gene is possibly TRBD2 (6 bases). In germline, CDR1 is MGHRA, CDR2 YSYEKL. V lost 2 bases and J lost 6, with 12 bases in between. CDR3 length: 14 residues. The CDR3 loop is CASSQKGEADTQYF. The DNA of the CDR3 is TGCGCCAGCAGCCAAAAAGGGGAGGCGGATACGCAGTATTTT.

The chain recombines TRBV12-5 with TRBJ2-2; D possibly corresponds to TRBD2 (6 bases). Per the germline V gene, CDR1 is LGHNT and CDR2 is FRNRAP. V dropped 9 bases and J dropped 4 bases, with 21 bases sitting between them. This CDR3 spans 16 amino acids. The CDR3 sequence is CARHPLGSGSTGELFF. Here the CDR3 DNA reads TGTGCTAGACACCCCCTCGGGAGTGGATCCACCGGGGAGCTGTTTTTT.

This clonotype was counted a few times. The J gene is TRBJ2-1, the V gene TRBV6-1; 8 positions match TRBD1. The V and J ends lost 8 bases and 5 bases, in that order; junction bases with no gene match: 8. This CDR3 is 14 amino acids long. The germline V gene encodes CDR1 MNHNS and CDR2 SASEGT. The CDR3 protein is CASFPGTGNNEQFF. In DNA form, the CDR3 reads TGTGCCAGCTTCCCCGGGACAGGTAACAATGAGCAGTTCTTC.

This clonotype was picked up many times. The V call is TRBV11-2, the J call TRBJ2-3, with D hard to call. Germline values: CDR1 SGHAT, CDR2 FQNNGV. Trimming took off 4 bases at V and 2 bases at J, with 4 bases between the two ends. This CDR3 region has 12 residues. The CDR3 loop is CASSSITDTQYF. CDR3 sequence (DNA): TGTGCCAGCAGCTCCATCACAGATACGCAGTATTTT.

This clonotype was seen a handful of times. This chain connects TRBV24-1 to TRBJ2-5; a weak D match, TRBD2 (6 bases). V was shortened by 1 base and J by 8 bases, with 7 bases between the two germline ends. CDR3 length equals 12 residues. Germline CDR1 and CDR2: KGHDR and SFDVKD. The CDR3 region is CATSDFGTTQYF. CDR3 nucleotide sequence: TGTGCCACCAGTGATTTTGGGACTACCCAGTACTTC.

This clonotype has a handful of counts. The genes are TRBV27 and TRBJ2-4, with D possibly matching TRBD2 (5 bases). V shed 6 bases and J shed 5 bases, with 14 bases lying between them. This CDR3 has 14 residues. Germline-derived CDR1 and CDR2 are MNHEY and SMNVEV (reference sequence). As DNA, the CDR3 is TGTGCCAGCAGCCGAGTTTACGGGGAAAACATTCAGTACTTC. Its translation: CASSRVYGENIQYF.

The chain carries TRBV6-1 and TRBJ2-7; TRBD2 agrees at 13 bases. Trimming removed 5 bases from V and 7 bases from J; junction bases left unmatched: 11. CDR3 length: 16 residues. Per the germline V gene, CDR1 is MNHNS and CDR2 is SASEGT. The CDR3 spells CASSPEGGLAGEEQYF. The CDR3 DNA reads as TGTGCCAGCAGTCCCGAGGGAGGACTAGCGGGAGAGGAGCAGTACTTC.

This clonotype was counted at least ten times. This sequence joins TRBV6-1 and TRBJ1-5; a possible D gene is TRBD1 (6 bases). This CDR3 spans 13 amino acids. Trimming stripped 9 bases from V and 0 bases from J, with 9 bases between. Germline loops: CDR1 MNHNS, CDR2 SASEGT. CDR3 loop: CASTGISNQPQHF. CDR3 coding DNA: TGTGCCAGTACAGGGATTAGCAATCAGCCCCAGCATTTT.

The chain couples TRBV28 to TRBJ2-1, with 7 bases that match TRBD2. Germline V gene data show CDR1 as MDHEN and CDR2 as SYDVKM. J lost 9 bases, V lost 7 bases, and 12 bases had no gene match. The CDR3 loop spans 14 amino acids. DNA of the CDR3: TGTGCCAGCACCATGGGGGGGGGGGTCGGTGAGCAGTTCTTC. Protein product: CASTMGGGVGEQFF.

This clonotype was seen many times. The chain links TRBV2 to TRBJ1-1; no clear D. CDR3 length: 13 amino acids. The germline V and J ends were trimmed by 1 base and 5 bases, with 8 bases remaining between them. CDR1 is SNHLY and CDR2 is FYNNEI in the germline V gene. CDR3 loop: CASSEEGETEAFF. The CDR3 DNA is TGTGCCAGCAGTGAAGAGGGAGAGACTGAAGCTTTCTTT.

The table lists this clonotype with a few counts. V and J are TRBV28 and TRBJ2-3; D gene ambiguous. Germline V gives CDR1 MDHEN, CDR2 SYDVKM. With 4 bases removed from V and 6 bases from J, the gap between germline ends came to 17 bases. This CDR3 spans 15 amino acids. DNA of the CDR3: TGTGCCAGCAGTTCACCCGGCTTCCTAGGGGATACGCAGTATTTT. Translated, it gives CASSSPGFLGDTQYF.

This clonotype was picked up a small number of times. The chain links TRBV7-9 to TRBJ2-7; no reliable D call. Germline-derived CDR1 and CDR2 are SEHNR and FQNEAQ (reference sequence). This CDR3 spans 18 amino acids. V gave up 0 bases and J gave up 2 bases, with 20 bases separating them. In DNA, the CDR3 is TGTGCCAGCAGCTTAGCGGGTGGATCGTTTGGCAGCCCCTACGAGCAGTACTTC. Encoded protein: CASSLAGGSFGSPYEQYF.

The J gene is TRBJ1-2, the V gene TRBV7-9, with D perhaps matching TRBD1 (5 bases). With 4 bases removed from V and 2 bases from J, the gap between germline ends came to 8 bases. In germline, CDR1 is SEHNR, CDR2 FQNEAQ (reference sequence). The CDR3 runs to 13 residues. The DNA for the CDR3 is TGTGCCAGCAGCTCGACAGTCAACTATGGCTACACCTTC. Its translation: CASSSTVNYGYTF.

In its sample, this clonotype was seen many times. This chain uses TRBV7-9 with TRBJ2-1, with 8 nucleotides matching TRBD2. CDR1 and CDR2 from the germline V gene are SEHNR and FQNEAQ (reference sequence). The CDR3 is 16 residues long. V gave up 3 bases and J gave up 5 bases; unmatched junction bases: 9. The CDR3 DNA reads TGTGCCAGCAGCTTTAGAACGGGAGGGCCTGACAATGAGCAGTTCTTC. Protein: CASSFRTGGPDNEQFF.

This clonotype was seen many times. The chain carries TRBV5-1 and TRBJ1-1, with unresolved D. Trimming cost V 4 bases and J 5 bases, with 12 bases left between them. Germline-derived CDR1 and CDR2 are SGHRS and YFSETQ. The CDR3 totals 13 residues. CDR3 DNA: TGCGCCAGCAGCCCCGAGTTACAGACTGAAGCTTTCTTT. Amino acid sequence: CASSPELQTEAFF. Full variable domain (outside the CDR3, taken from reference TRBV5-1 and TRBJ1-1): KAGVTQTPRYLIKTRGQQVTLSCSPISGHRSVSWYQQTPGQGLQFLFEYFSETQRNKGNFPGRFSGRQFSNSRSEMNVSTLELGDSALYLCASSPELQTEAFFGQGTRLTVV.

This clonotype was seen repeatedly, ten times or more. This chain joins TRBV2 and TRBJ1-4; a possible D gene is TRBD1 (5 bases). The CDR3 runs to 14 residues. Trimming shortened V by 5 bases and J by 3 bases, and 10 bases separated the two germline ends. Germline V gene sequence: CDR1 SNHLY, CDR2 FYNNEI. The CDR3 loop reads CASSRDSSNEKLFF. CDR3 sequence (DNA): TGTGCCAGCAGTAGAGACAGTTCTAATGAAAAACTGTTTTTT.

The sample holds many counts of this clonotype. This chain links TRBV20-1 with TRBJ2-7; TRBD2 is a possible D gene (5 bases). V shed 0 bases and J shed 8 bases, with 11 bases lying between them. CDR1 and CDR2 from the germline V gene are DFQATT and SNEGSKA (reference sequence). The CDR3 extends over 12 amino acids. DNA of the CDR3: TGCAGTGCTAGAGACCCTGCGGGTCAGCAGTACTTC. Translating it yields CSARDPAGQQYF.

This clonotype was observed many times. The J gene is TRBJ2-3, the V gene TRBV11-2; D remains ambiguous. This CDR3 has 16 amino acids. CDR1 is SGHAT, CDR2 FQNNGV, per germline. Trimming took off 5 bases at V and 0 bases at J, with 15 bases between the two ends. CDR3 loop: CASSLPAGASTDTQYF. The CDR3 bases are TGTGCCAGCAGCCTCCCGGCAGGAGCTAGCACAGATACGCAGTATTTT.

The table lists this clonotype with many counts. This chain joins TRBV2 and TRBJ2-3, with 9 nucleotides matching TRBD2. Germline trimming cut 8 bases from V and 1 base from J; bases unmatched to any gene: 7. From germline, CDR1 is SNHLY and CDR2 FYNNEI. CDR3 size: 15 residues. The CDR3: CASHLTSGGTDTQYF. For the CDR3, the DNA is TGTGCCAGCCATTTGACTAGCGGAGGCACAGATACGCAGTATTTT.

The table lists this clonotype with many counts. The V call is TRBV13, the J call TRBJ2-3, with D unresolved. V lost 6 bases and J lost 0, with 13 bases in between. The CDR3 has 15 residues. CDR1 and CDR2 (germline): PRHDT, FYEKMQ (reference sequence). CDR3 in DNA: TGTGCCAGCAGGGACCAAAACCTTAGCACAGATACGCAGTATTTT. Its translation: CASRDQNLSTDTQYF.

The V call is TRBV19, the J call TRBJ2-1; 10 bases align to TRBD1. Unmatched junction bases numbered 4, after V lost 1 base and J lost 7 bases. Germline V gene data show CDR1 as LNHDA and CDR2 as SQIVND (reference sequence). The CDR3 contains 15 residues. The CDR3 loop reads CASSIGQGAGNEQFF. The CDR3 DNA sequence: TGTGCCAGTAGTATAGGACAGGGGGCAGGGAATGAGCAGTTCTTC.

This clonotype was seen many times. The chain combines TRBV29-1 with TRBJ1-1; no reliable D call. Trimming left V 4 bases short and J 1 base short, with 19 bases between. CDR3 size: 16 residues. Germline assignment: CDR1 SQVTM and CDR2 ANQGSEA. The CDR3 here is CSVAGKGVNSNTEAFF. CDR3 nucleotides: TGCAGCGTTGCCGGGAAGGGAGTAAACTCGAACACTGAAGCTTTCTTT.

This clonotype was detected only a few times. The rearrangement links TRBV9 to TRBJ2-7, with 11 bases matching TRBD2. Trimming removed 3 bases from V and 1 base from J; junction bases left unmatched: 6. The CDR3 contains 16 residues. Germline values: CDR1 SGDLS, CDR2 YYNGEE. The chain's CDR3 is CASSAKLAGASYEQYF. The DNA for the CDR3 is TGTGCCAGCAGCGCGAAACTAGCGGGAGCTTCCTACGAGCAGTACTTC.

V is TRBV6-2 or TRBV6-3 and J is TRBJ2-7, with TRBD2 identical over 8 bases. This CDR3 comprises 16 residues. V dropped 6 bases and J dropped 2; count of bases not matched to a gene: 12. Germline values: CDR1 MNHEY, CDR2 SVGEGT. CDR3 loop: CASRIAGNSVPYEQYF. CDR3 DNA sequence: TGTGCCAGCAGGATAGCGGGAAATTCGGTTCCCTACGAGCAGTACTTC.

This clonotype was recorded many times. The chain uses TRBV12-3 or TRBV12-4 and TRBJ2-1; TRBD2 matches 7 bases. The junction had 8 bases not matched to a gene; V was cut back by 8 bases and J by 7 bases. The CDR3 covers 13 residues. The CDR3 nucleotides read TGTGCCAGCTCCCGGGACTACCGAAATGAGCAGTTCTTC. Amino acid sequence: CASSRDYRNEQFF.